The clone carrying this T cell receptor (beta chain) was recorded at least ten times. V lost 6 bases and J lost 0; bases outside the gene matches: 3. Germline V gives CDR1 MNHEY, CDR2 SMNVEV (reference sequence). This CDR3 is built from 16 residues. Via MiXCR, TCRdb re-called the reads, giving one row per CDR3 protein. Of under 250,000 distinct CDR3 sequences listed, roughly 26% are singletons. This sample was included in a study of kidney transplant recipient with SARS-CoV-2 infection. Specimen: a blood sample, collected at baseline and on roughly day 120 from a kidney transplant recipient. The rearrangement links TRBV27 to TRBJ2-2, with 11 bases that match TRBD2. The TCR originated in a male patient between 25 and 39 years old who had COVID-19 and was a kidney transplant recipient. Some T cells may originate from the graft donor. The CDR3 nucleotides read TGTGCCAGCAGGAGACTAGCGGGGCCGAACACCGGGGAGCTGTTTTTT. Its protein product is CASRRLAGPNTGELFF.